This T cell receptor (beta chain) was sequenced for a study of T cells in Graves' hyperthyroidism and ophthalmopathy. This clonotype was seen repeatedly, ten times or more. Its specificity is not known. TCR beta CDR3 region amplification was performed from RNA transcripts. First-round RT-PCR of the TCR CDR3 relied on the HTBI primer set. TCRdb reprocessed the multiplex PCR reads via MiXCR and lists one record per CDR3 protein. This sample yields 150,000 to 200,000 distinct CDR3 sequences, of which about a sixth are seen a single time; 25% to 30% belongs to the top ten. General study results and limits: Peripheral blood also featured most of the thyroid clonotypes expanded above 0.001. Stable hyperthyroidism was separated from ophthalmopathy by a model based on 13 V-J features.

The CDR3 spans 13 residues. The germline V gene encodes CDR1 SNHLY and CDR2 FYNNEI. Trimming cost V 8 bases and J 5 bases, with 16 bases left between them. PBMCs were obtained from roughly 10 ml fresh peripheral blood. The sequenced sample was blood. The clonotype originates from a woman aged 50 to 60 with Graves' hyperthyroidism. V is TRBV2 and J is TRBJ2-7; tentatively, D is TRBD1 or TRBD2 (7 bases each). This CDR3 is CASEGAGRDEQYF. Written as DNA, the CDR3 is TGTGCCAGCGAGGGGGCAGGGAGGGACGAGCAGTACTTC.